This TCR beta chain emerged from a study of T cells after yellow fever vaccination. CDR3 length: 14 amino acids. From germline, CDR1 is SQVTM and CDR2 ANQGSEA. With V trimmed by 3 bases and J by 5 bases, 6 bases remained unmatched. One entry per CDR3 protein, called by TCRdb with MiXCR from the 5' RACE reads. The table includes 550,000 to 750,000 distinct CDR3 sequences, roughly 12% detected once. This clonotype was seen only a few times. This chain links TRBV29-1 with TRBJ2-1; TRBD1 agrees at 8 bases. Sequencing was performed on PBMCs, taken on the day of the yellow fever booster vaccination. The TCR comes from a man aged 25-45 years who received the YFV17D yellow fever vaccine. The CDR3 protein is CSVEVDRAHNEQFF. CDR3 bases: TGCAGCGTTGAGGTGGACAGGGCGCACAATGAGCAGTTCTTC.